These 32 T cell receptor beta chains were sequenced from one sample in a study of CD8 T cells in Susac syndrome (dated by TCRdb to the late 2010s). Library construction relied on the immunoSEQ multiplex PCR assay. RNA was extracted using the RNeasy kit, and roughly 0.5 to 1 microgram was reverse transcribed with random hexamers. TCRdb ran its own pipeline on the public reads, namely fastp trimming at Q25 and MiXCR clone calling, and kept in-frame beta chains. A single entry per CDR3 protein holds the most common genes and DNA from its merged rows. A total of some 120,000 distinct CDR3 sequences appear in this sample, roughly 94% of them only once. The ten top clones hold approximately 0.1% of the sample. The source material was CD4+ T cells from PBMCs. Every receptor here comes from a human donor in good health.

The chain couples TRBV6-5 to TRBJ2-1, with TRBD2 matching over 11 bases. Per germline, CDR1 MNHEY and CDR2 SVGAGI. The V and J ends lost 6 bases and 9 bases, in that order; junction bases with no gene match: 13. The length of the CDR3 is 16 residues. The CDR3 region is CASSLLVAGGPGEQFF. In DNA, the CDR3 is TGTGCCAGCAGCTTACTCGTAGCGGGAGGGCCCGGTGAGCAGTTCTTC.

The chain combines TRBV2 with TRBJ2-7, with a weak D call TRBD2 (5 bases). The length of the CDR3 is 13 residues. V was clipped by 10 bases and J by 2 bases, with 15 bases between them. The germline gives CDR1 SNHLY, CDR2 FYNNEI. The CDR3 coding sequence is TGTGCCACGAGGGCCGCGAGTACCTACGAGCAGTACTTC. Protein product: CATRAASTYEQYF.

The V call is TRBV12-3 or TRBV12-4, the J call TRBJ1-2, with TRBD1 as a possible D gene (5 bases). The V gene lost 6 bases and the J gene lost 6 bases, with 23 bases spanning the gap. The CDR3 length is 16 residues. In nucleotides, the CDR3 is TGTGCCAGCAGATATACCGGGGGACGGAGAAAGGATGGCTACACCTTC. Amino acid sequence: CASRYTGGRRKDGYTF.

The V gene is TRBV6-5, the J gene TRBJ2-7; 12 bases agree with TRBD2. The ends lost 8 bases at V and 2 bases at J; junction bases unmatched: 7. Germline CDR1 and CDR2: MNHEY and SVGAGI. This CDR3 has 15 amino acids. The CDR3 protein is CASQRTSGEPYEQYF. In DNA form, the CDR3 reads TGTGCCAGCCAGCGGACTAGCGGGGAACCCTACGAGCAGTACTTC.

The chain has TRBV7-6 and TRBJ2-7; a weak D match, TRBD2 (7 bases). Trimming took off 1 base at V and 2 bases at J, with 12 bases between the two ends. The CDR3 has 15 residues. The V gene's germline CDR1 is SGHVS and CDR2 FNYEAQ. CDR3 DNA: TGTGCCAGCAGCTTAGGAGGGGGGAGGGCCTACGAGCAGTACTTC. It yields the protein CASSLGGGRAYEQYF.

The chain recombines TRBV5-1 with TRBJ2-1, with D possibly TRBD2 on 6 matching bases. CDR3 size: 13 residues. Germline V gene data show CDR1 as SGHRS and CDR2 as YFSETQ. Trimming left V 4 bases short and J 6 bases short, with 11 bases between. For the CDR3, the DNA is TGCGCCAGCAGCCCGGGACTTATCAATGAGCAGTTCTTC. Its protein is CASSPGLINEQFF.

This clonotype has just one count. The CDR3 loop reads CASSRWDPYNEQFF. Here the CDR3 DNA reads TGTGCCAGCAGCAGATGGGACCCTTACAATGAGCAGTTCTTC. The chain employs TRBV7-9 and TRBJ2-1; D possibly uses TRBD1 or TRBD2 (5 bases each). Germline CDR1 is SEHNR and CDR2 is FQNEAQ (reference sequence). The germline V and J ends were trimmed by 5 bases and 4 bases, with 12 bases remaining between them. There are 14 residues in the CDR3.

The CDR3 nucleotides are TGTGCCAGCAGCACCCCGGGACAGGGGGAAACCGGGGAGCTGTTTTTT. This translates into CASSTPGQGETGELFF. This chain links TRBV7-6 with TRBJ2-2; 11 positions agree with TRBD1. J gave up 5 bases and V 5 bases, and 7 bases lay outside the gene matches. CDR1 SGHVS and CDR2 FNYEAQ come from the germline V gene. The CDR3 runs to 16 residues.

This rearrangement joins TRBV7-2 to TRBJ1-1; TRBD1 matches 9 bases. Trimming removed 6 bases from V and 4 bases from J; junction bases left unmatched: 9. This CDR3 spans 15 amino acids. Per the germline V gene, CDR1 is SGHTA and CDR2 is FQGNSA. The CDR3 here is CASRSTGGTATEAFF. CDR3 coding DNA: TGTGCCAGCAGATCCACAGGGGGCACGGCCACTGAAGCTTTCTTT. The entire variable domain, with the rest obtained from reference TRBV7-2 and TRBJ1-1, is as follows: GAGVSQSPSNKVTEKGKDVELRCDPISGHTALYWYRQSLGQGLEFLIYFQGNSAPDKSGLPSDRFSAERTGGSVSTLTIQRTQQEDSAVYLCASRSTGGTATEAFFGQGTRLTVV.

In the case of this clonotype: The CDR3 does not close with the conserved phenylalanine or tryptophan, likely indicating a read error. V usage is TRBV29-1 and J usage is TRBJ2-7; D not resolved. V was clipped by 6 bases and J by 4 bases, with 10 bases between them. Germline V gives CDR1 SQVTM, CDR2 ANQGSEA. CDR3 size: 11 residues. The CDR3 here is CSVYKGYEQYL. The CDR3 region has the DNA TGCAGCGTGTATAAAGGGTACGAGCAGTACCTC.

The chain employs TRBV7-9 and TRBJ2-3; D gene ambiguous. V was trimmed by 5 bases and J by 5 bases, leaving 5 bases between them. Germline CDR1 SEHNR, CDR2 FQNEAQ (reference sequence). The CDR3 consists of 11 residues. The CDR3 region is CASSQEDTQYF. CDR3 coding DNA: TGTGCCAGCAGCCAGGAAGATACGCAGTATTTT.

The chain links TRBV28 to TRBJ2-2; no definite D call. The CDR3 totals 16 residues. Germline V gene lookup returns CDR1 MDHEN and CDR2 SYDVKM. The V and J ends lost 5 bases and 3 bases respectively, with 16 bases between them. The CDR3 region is CASSRSDIGHTGELFF. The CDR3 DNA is TGTGCCAGCAGTCGCAGCGACATTGGGCACACCGGGGAGCTGTTTTTT.

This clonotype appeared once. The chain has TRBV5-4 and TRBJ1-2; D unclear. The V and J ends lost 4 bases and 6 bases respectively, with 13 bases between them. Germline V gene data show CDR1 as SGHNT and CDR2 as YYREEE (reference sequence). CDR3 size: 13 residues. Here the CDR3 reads CASSEDGLNGYTF. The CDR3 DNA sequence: TGTGCCAGCAGCGAGGACGGCCTTAATGGCTACACCTTC.

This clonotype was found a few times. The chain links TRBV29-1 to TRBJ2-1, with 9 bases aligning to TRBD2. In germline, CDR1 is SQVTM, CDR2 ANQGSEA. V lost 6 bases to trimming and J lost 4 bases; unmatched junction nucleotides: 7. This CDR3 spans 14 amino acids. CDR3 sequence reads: CSVPGAGGYNEQFF. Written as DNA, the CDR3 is TGCAGCGTCCCGGGGGCGGGAGGGTACAATGAGCAGTTCTTC.

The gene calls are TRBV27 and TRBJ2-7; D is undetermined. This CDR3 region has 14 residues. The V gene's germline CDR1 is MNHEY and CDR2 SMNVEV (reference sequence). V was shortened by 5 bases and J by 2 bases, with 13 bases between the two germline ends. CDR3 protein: CASSKEAPTYEQYF. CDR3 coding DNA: TGTGCCAGCAGTAAAGAAGCGCCTACCTACGAGCAGTACTTC.

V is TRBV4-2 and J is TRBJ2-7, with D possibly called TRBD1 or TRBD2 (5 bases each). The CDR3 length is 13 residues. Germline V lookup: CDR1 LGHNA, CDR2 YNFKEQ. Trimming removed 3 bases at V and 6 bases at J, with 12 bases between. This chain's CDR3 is CASSQMGRLEQYF. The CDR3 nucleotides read TGTGCCAGCAGCCAGATGGGACGACTCGAGCAGTACTTC.

This CDR3 reads CATHLEYRGWETQYF. The CDR3 bases are TGTGCCACCCATCTCGAGTACAGGGGTTGGGAGACCCAGTACTTC. This chain connects TRBV27 to TRBJ2-5, with 7 bases that match TRBD1. This CDR3 comprises 15 residues. Per germline, CDR1 MNHEY and CDR2 SMNVEV (reference sequence). Germline trimming cut 10 bases from V and 5 bases from J; bases unmatched to any gene: 16.

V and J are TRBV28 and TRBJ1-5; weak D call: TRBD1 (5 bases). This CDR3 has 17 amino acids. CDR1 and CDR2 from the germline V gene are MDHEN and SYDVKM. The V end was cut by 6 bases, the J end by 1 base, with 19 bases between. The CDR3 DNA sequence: TGTGCCAGCAGAAAAACCCCGGGACTGAAAAGCAATCAGCCCCAGCATTTT. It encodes CASRKTPGLKSNQPQHF.

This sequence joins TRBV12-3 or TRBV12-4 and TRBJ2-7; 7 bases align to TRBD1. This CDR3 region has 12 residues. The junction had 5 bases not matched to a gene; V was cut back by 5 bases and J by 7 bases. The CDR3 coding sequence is TGTGCCAGCAGTGGACAGGTGGCGGAGCAGTACTTC. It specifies CASSGQVAEQYF.

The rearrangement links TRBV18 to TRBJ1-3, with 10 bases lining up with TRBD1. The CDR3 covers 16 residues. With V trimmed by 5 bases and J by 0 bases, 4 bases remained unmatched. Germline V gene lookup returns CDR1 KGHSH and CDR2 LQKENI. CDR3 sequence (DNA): TGTGCCAGCTCATCAGGGACAGGGGCCTCTGGAAACACCATATATTTT. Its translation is CASSSGTGASGNTIYF.

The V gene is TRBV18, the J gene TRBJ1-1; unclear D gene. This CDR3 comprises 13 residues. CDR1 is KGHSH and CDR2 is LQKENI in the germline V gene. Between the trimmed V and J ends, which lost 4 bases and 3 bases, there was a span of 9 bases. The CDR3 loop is CASSLNWDTEAFF. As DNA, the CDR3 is TGTGCCAGCTCACTTAACTGGGACACTGAAGCTTTCTTT.

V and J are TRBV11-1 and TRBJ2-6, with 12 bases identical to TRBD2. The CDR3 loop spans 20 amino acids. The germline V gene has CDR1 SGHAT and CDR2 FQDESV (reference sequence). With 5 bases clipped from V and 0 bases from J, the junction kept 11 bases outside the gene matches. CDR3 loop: CASSLGLAGRTGSGANVLTF. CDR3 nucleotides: TGTGCCAGCAGCCTAGGACTAGCGGGAAGAACGGGCTCTGGGGCCAACGTCCTGACTTTC.

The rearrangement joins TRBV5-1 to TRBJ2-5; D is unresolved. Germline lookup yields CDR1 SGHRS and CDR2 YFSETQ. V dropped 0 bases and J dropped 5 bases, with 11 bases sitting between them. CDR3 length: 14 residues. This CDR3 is CASSLGPMAETQYF. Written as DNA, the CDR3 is TGCGCCAGCAGCTTGGGACCCATGGCCGAGACCCAGTACTTC. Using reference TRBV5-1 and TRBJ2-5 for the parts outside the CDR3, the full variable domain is KAGVTQTPRYLIKTRGQQVTLSCSPISGHRSVSWYQQTPGQGLQFLFEYFSETQRNKGNFPGRFSGRQFSNSRSEMNVSTLELGDSALYLCASSLGPMAETQYFGPGTRLLVL.

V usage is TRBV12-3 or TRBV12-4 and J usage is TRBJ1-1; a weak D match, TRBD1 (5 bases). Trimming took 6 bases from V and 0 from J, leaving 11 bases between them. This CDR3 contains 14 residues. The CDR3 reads CASRHRRMNTEAFF. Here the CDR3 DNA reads TGTGCCAGCAGACACAGGAGGATGAACACTGAAGCTTTCTTT.

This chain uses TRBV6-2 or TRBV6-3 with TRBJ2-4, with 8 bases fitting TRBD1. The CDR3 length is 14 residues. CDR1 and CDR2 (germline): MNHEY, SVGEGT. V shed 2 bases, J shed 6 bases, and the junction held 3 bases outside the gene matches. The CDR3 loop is CASSYGQGGNIQYF. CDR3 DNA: TGTGCCAGCAGTTACGGACAGGGCGGAAACATTCAGTACTTC.

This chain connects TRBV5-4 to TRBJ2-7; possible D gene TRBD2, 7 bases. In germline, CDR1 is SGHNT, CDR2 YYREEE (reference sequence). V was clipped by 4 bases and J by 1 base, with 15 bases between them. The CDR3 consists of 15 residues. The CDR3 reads CASSIGGGLSYEQYF. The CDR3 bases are TGTGCCAGCAGCATTGGCGGGGGCCTTTCCTACGAGCAGTACTTC.

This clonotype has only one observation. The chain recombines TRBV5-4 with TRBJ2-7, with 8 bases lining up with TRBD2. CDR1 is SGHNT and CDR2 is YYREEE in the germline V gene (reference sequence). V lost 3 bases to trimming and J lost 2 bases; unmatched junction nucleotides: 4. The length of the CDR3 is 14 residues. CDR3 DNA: TGTGCCAGCAGCTCAACTAGCGGCACCTACGAGCAGTACTTC. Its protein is CASSSTSGTYEQYF.

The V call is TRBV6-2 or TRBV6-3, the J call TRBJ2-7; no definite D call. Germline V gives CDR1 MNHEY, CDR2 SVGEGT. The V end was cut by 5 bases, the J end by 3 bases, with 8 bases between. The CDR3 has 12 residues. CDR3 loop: CASSPVRYEQYF. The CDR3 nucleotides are TGTGCCAGCAGTCCCGTCCGCTACGAGCAGTACTTC.

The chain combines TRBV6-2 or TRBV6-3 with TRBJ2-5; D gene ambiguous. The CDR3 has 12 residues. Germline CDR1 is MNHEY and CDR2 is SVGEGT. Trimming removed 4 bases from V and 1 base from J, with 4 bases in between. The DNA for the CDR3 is TGTGCCAGCAGTTCCGCCCAAGAGACCCAGTACTTC. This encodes CASSSAQETQYF.

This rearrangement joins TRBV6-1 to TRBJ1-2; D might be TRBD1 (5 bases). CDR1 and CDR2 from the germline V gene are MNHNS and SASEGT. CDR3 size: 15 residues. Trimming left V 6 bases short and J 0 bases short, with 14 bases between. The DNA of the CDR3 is TGTGCCAGCAGGAGAACAGGACTAGCTAACTATGGCTACACCTTC. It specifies CASRRTGLANYGYTF.

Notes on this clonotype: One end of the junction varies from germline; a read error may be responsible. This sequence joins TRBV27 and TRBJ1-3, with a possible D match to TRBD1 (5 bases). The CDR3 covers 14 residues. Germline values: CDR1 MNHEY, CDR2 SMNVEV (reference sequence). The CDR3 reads CASSISRDENTIYF. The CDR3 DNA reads TGTGCCAGCAGTATATCGAGGGACGAAAACACCATATATTTT.

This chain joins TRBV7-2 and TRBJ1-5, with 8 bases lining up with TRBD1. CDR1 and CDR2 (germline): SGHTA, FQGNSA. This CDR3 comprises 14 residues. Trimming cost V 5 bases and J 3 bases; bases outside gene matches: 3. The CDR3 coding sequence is TGTGCCAGCAGCATACAGGGGGTCAATCAGCCCCAGCATTTT. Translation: CASSIQGVNQPQHF.